Listed below are T cell receptor beta chains from one sample, sequenced in a study of blood T cell repertoires in COVID-19. TCRdb's copy holds only in-frame clones and misses some; the assay was immunoSEQ multiplex PCR. The data contain approximately 50,000 clones, 86% of them singletons. Sequenced sample: peripheral blood. All receptors come from a human donor in a cohort sampled during active COVID-19. Both conserved end residues are part of each CDR3. Each record gives: J gene, V gene, D gene, clone size, CDR3 protein, CDR3 DNA. D genes are given only for firm matches. Only part of the rows carry a size: once, few, many, or a class if the clone is expanded.

TRBJ1-1 | TRBV4-1 | NA | once | CASSQDGRGSLMNTEAFF | TGCGCCAGCAGCCAAGATGGGCGTGGGAGTCTTATGAACACTGAAGCTTTCTTT
TRBJ1-1 | TRBV7-2 | NA | few | CASSLSPMNTEAFF | TGTGCCAGCAGCTTAAGCCCCATGAACACTGAAGCTTTCTTT
TRBJ2-5 | TRBV5-1 | TRBD2 | once | CASTPTSGRETQYF | TGCGCCAGCACCCCAACTAGCGGGCGGGAGACCCAGTACTTC
TRBJ2-7 | TRBV5-1 | TRBD2 | NA | CASSARGGAAYEQYF | TGCGCCAGCAGCGCCCGGGGAGGGGCTGCCTACGAGCAGTACTTC
TRBJ1-5 | TRBV7-2 | NA | NA | CASSPRGGQYQPQHF | TGTGCCAGCAGCCCCCGAGGCGGACAATATCAGCCCCAGCATTTT
TRBJ1-2 | TRBV6-1 | TRBD1 | NA | CASSEEDPRTGSGYTF | TGTGCCAGCAGTGAAGAGGATCCCAGGACAGGATCTGGCTACACCTTC
TRBJ1-3 | TRBV7-2 | TRBD1 | NA | CASSLTPGQGDGNTIYF | TGTGCCAGCAGCCTAACCCCCGGACAGGGTGATGGAAACACCATATATTTT
TRBJ1-3 | TRBV6-5 | NA | NA | CASYDNSGNTIYF | TGTGCCAGTTACGACAACTCTGGAAACACCATATATTTT
TRBJ2-5 | TRBV3-1/TRBV3-2 | TRBD2 | NA | CASSQGGGPQETQYF | TGTGCCAGCAGCCAAGGCGGGGGTCCCCAAGAGACCCAGTACTTC
TRBJ1-6 | TRBV2 | TRBD1 | once | CASSGQGGNSPLHF | TGTGCCAGCAGTGGACAGGGTGGTAATTCACCCCTCCACTTT
TRBJ1-6 | TRBV6-1 | NA | NA | CASSDLPSRRNNSPLHF | TGTGCCAGCAGTGATCTGCCGAGCCGGCGGAATAATTCACCCCTCCACTTT
TRBJ1-2 | TRBV30 | TRBD1 | NA | CAGTQGAGGYTF | TGTGCCGGAACTCAGGGGGCTGGTGGCTACACCTTC
TRBJ2-7 | TRBV6-5 | TRBD2 | NA | CASSRTRHYEQYF | TGTGCCAGCAGTCGGACTAGACACTACGAGCAGTACTTC
TRBJ1-6 | TRBV12-3/TRBV12-4 | NA | NA | CASSLSGNSPLHF | TGTGCCAGCAGTTTATCAGGAAATTCACCCCTCCACTTT
TRBJ1-4 | TRBV7-3 | NA | NA | CASSLSGHANEKLFF | TGTGCCAGCAGCTTGTCGGGACATGCTAATGAAAAACTGTTTTTT
TRBJ1-6 | TRBV5-1 | TRBD1 | few | CASSPPGQGARSPLHF | TGCGCCAGCAGCCCACCGGGGCAGGGGGCGAGATCACCCCTCCACTTT
TRBJ2-3 | TRBV6-6 | NA | once | CASVPGGTDTQYF | TGTGCCAGCGTACCGGGGGGCACAGATACGCAGTATTTT
TRBJ2-5 | TRBV14 | NA | NA | CASSQRPIIQETQYF | TGTGCCAGCAGCCAACGTCCTATCATCCAAGAGACCCAGTACTTC
TRBJ1-1 | TRBV6-4 | TRBD1 | NA | CASSAPTGRAFF | TGTGCCAGCAGTGCCCCGACAGGGCGGGCTTTCTTT
TRBJ2-1 | TRBV7-9 | TRBD2 | NA | CASSEQLAGWTNEQFF | TGTGCCAGCAGCGAACAACTAGCGGGGTGGACCAATGAGCAGTTCTTC
TRBJ1-1 | TRBV9 | NA | NA | CASSVRGSNTEAFF | TGTGCCAGCAGCGTAAGAGGCAGCAACACTGAAGCTTTCTTT
TRBJ1-2 | TRBV5-1 | TRBD1 | NA | CASSRTGQPPSNYGYTF | TGCGCCAGCAGCAGGACGGGACAGCCACCTTCTAACTATGGCTACACCTTC
TRBJ2-7 | TRBV4-3 | TRBD1 | NA | CASSQGQGIYEQYF | TGCGCCAGCAGCCAAGGACAGGGGATCTACGAGCAGTACTTC
TRBJ1-2 | TRBV2 | NA | once | CASRMGGRGYGYTF | TGTGCCAGCAGAATGGGAGGTCGGGGCTATGGCTACACCTTC
TRBJ1-4 | TRBV25-1 | NA | NA | CASSETTGKEGKLFF | TGTGCCAGCAGTGAAACAACAGGGAAGGAAGGAAAACTGTTTTTT
TRBJ2-1 | TRBV5-4 | TRBD2 | NA | CASSFRGGRLPSYNEQFF | TGTGCCAGCAGCTTTAGGGGCGGGAGGCTTCCCTCCTACAATGAGCAGTTCTTC
TRBJ1-2 | TRBV10-1 | TRBD1 | NA | CASSDPTGGACGCYGYTF | TGCGCCAGCAGTGACCCCACAGGGGGCGCCTGCGGGTGCTATGGCTACACCTTC
TRBJ2-7 | TRBV15 | TRBD1 | NA | CATSRAGQGTYEQYF | TGTGCCACCAGCAGAGCGGGACAGGGGACCTACGAGCAGTACTTC
TRBJ1-6 | TRBV3-1/TRBV3-2 | TRBD1 | NA | CASSQDRGTGRYSPLHF | TGTGCCAGCAGCCAAGATCGGGGGACAGGGAGATACTCACCCCTCCACTTT
TRBJ2-3 | TRBV7-2 | TRBD2 | NA | CASSPQVAGGGGDTQYF | TGTGCCAGCAGCCCTCAAGTAGCGGGAGGGGGGGGAGATACGCAGTATTTT